The rows below give T cell receptor beta chains drawn from one sample of a study of cytomegalovirus exposure and HLA in healthy donors. The protocol was immunoSEQ multiplex PCR, while the TCRdb copy is restricted to in-frame clones and leaves out a portion. Among some 170,000 clones listed, 65% to 80% were seen once. Sequencing was performed on PBMCs. These receptors were taken from a woman aged 45-59 years in good health and CMV-seropositive. Each CDR3 is given with its conserved first and last residue. The order of the fields is CDR3 length, J gene, D gene, V gene, clone size, CDR3 protein, CDR3 DNA. A D gene is named only where the DNA matches it firmly. Part of the rows lack a size; the others show once, few, many or a class for expanded clones.

>14|TRBJ1-1|TRBD1|TRBV7-2|.
CASSLNRGDTEAFF
TGTGCCAGCAGCCTGAACAGGGGGGATACTGAAGCTTTCTTT
>16|TRBJ2-3|TRBD2|TRBV18|.
CASSPGTSGDTDTQYF
TGTGCCAGCTCACCCGGGACTAGCGGGGACACAGATACGCAGTATTTT
>14|TRBJ1-5|.|TRBV29-1|.
CSALFPGGNQPQHF
TGCAGCGCCCTGTTCCCCGGTGGCAATCAGCCCCAGCATTTT
>15|TRBJ1-1|TRBD1|TRBV5-4|medium-sized
CASREQGALRGEAFF
TGTGCCAGCAGGGAACAGGGGGCTTTAAGAGGAGAAGCTTTCTTT
>17|TRBJ2-1|TRBD2|TRBV2|once
CASSGGTSGRTYNEQFF
TGTGCCAGCAGTGGGGGGACTAGCGGGAGAACCTACAATGAGCAGTTCTTC
>15|TRBJ1-2|.|TRBV4-1|.
CASSHQSDRGYGYTF
TGCGCCAGCAGCCACCAATCCGATAGGGGCTATGGCTACACCTTC
>15|TRBJ1-1|TRBD1|TRBV5-4|.
CASSFGQVPNTEAFF
TGTGCCAGCAGCTTTGGACAGGTCCCGAACACTGAAGCTTTCTTT
>15|TRBJ1-4|.|TRBV7-9|few
CASSLEGAGNEKLFF
TGTGCCAGCAGCTTAGAAGGGGCCGGTAATGAAAAACTGTTTTTT
>12|TRBJ2-5|.|TRBV12-5|.
CASNPGGQTQYF
TGTGCTAGTAACCCCGGAGGACAGACCCAGTACTTC
>13|TRBJ1-2|.|TRBV19|.
CASSQDRPYGYTF
TGTGCCAGTAGCCAGGACAGACCCTATGGCTACACCTTC
>12|TRBJ2-5|TRBD2|TRBV11-2|.
CASSLELAAQYF
TGTGCCAGCAGCTTAGAACTAGCGGCCCAGTACTTC
>17|TRBJ1-3|.|TRBV4-1|.
CASSQDSAPGMGNTIYF
TGCGCCAGCAGCCAAGATAGTGCACCGGGTATGGGAAACACCATATATTTT
>17|TRBJ2-7|.|TRBV27|.
CASSLQGEPSGSYEQYF
TGTGCCAGCAGTTTACAGGGGGAGCCTAGCGGGTCCTACGAGCAGTACTTC
>13|TRBJ1-5|.|TRBV6-5|once
CASSYQGNQPQHF
TGTGCCAGCAGTTACCAGGGCAATCAGCCCCAGCATTTT
>8|TRBJ1-4|.|TRBV12-5|.
CARAILFF
TGTGCTAGGGCAATCTTGTTTTTT
>13|TRBJ2-5|TRBD1|TRBV2|.
CASNFDRDETQYF
TGTGCCAGCAATTTCGACAGGGACGAGACCCAGTACTTC
>18|TRBJ1-4|TRBD1|TRBV7-9|.
CASSLAHGDRVGNEKLFF
TGTGCCAGCAGCTTAGCTCACGGTGACAGGGTGGGGAATGAAAAACTGTTTTTT
>15|TRBJ1-5|TRBD1|TRBV6-1|.
CASNPGTGYNQPQHF
TGTGCCAGCAATCCCGGGACAGGGTACAATCAGCCCCAGCATTTT
>13|TRBJ1-2|.|TRBV7-2|.
CASSPGPIPGYTF
TGTGCCAGCAGCCCAGGGCCTATCCCTGGCTACACCTTC
>14|TRBJ2-7|.|TRBV19|.
CASSPPPGFYEQYF
TGTGCCAGTAGTCCCCCCCCGGGATTCTACGAGCAGTACTTC
>13|TRBJ2-7|.|TRBV7-2|.
CASSLAQLYEQYF
TGTGCCAGCAGCTTAGCGCAACTATACGAGCAGTACTTC
>13|TRBJ1-2|.|TRBV19|.
CASSIWSNYGYTF
TGTGCCAGTAGTATTTGGAGTAACTATGGCTACACCTTC
>16|TRBJ2-1|TRBD1|TRBV4-1|.
CASSHGKDRGRNEQFF
TGCGCCAGCAGCCATGGAAAGGACAGGGGAAGGAATGAGCAGTTCTTC
>15|TRBJ1-3|.|TRBV6-5|.
CASSSGQSSGNTIYF
TGTGCCAGCAGCTCGGGACAAAGCTCTGGAAACACCATATATTTT
>13|TRBJ2-3|.|TRBV7-3|.
CASSLNAGDTQYF
TGTGCCAGCAGCTTAAACGCAGGAGATACGCAGTATTTT
>14|TRBJ1-1|TRBD1|TRBV23-1|few
CASSHDRARTDAFF
TGCGCCAGCAGTCATGACAGGGCGAGAACTGACGCTTTCTTT
>14|TRBJ1-5|.|TRBV27|few
CASSLSDSNQPQHF
TGTGCCAGCAGTTTGTCCGACAGTAATCAGCCCCAGCATTTT
>15|TRBJ2-2|TRBD2|TRBV5-4|few
CASSGRGGETGELFF
TGTGCCAGCAGCGGGCGGGGGGGCGAAACCGGGGAGCTGTTTTTT